The rows below give T cell receptor beta chains drawn from one sample of a study of OX40 agonist ivuxolimab in advanced cancers. Using immunoSEQ multiplex PCR, the repertoire was profiled, and TCRdb retains in-frame clones only, with some absent. This table has tens of thousands of clones, roughly nine tenths appearing once. This specimen was CD4+ or CD8+ T cells sorted from blood, taken in a trial of the OX40 agonist ivuxolimab. The origin of the receptors is an adult with an advanced solid tumor such as melanoma, head and neck, liver or kidney cancer. Both conserved end residues are part of each CDR3. The D gene is left open where the match is weak. Only part of the rows carry a size: once, few, many, or a class if the clone is expanded.

V	J	D	size	DNA	CDR3
TRBV10-3	TRBJ2-5	TRBD2	.	TGTGCCATCAGGGGGACTAGCGGGACCCAGGAGACCCAGTACTTC	CAIRGTSGTQETQYF
TRBV5-6	TRBJ2-1	.	.	TGTGCCAGCAGCTCAGAATGGGGAGCTGGGAATGAGCAGTTCTTC	CASSSEWGAGNEQFF
TRBV6-6	TRBJ2-7	.	.	TGTGCCAGCACCGGGCGGAATTCCTACGAGCAGTACTTC	CASTGRNSYEQYF
TRBV19	TRBJ2-1	TRBD2	.	TGTGCCAGTAGTCCCCTCAAACTAGCGGGAGGGTACAATGAGCAGTTCTTC	CASSPLKLAGGYNEQFF
TRBV28	TRBJ1-2	.	.	TGTGCCAGCAGGTACCTGGGTGGCTACACCTTC	CASRYLGGYTF
TRBV7-3	TRBJ1-1	.	once	TGTGCCAGCAGCTTAGATCGGACAGCTAACACTGAAGCTTTCTTT	CASSLDRTANTEAFF
TRBV19	TRBJ1-5	.	.	TGTGCCAGTAGTCCGATGGGGGGGCCTACACTGGGATCAAATCAGCCCCAGCATTTT	CASSPMGGPTLGSNQPQHF
TRBV19	TRBJ2-6	TRBD1	.	TGTGCCAGTAGTCCAGGGGGTTCTCCTGGGGCCAACGTCCTGACTTTC	CASSPGGSPGANVLTF
TRBV28	TRBJ2-7	TRBD1	.	TGTGCCAGCGGTTCGGGACAGGGATACGAGCAGTACTTC	CASGSGQGYEQYF
TRBV11-2	TRBJ2-7	TRBD2	.	TGTGCCAGCAGCTTAGGCACACTAGCGGAGGCCTACGAGCAGTACTTC	CASSLGTLAEAYEQYF
TRBV6-1	TRBJ2-6	TRBD2	.	TGTGCCAGCAGTGAGGCGGGGGCTGGGGCCAACGTCCTGACTTTC	CASSEAGAGANVLTF
TRBV7-2	TRBJ2-1	.	.	TGTGCCTACCTAGAAACCGGACTGGGGCAGTTCTTC	CAYLETGLGQFF
TRBV28	TRBJ2-2	.	.	TGTGCCAGCCTGGGGCTACCGAACACCGGGGAGCTGTTTTTT	CASLGLPNTGELFF
TRBV5-8	TRBJ2-3	.	.	TGTGCCAGCAGCCTAGATACAGCTTATGGCACAGATACGCAGTATTTT	CASSLDTAYGTDTQYF
TRBV28	TRBJ2-5	.	.	TGTGCCAGCAGTTCTGACCGGGACAGGGTAGCGGGAGAGGAGACCCAGTACTTC	CASSSDRDRVAGEETQYF
TRBV7-3	TRBJ2-3	TRBD2	few	TGTGCCAGCAGCGCCTTAGCGGGTATCACAGATACGCAGTATTTT	CASSALAGITDTQYF
TRBV6-5	TRBJ2-7	TRBD2	.	TGTGCCAGCAGAAATAGCGGGAACTACGAGCAGTACTTC	CASRNSGNYEQYF
TRBV7-2	TRBJ2-5	.	.	TGTGCCAGCAGCTTAGGGGTCGGGATCCAAGAGACCCAGTACTTC	CASSLGVGIQETQYF
TRBV28	TRBJ2-1	TRBD2	.	TGTGCCAGCAGAGGTCCAGCGGGGGTAGCTCGATACAATGAGCAGTTCTTC	CASRGPAGVARYNEQFF
TRBV5-4	TRBJ2-7	.	.	TGTGCCAGCAGCTTGGACGGGTTTGTCGAGCAGTACTTC	CASSLDGFVEQYF
TRBV6-6	TRBJ2-7	.	.	TGTGCCAGCGGCAGGGGGGTGAGGTACGAGCAGTACTTC	CASGRGVRYEQYF
TRBV5-4	TRBJ2-5	.	.	TGTGCCAGCAGCGGCGGAAGCTTAGAGACCCAGTACTTC	CASSGGSLETQYF
TRBV6-1	TRBJ2-1	TRBD1	few	TGTGCCAGCAGTGAAGATTCTGACAGGGCTGAGCAGTTCTTC	CASSEDSDRAEQFF
TRBV29-1	TRBJ1-4	TRBD1	.	TGCAGCGTTGTCGCGACAGGGTTGGGTGAAAAACTGTTTTTT	CSVVATGLGEKLFF
TRBV18	TRBJ2-7	TRBD1	.	TGTGCCAGCTCACCCGCGGGACAGGGCACCCCCCAGTACTTC	CASSPAGQGTPQYF
TRBV10-3	TRBJ2-3	TRBD2	once	TGTGCCATCAGTGAACTAGCGGGAACAGATACGCAGTATTTT	CAISELAGTDTQYF
TRBV11-3	TRBJ1-1	.	.	TGTGCCAGCAGCTTAGGCAGGAACACTGAAGCTTTCTTT	CASSLGRNTEAFF
TRBV19	TRBJ2-7	TRBD1	.	TGTGCCAGTAGTAAACAGGGGAGAGGCTACGAGCAGTACTTC	CASSKQGRGYEQYF
TRBV7-9	TRBJ2-6	TRBD1	.	TGTGCCAGCAGCCGGGATCTAGGGGGCACTGGGGCCAACGTCCTGACTTTC	CASSRDLGGTGANVLTF
TRBV15	TRBJ2-7	TRBD2	.	TGTGCCACCAGCAGGGGGGGACTAGCGAACGAGCAGTACTTC	CATSRGGLANEQYF
TRBV13	TRBJ2-1	.	.	TGTGCCAGCAGTCCCGGTTTTGCCCCCTACAATGAGCAGTTCTTC	CASSPGFAPYNEQFF